This section outlines one T cell receptor (beta chain) sequence together with its context. Its target is not known. The sample comes from a study of T cell repertoires in cytomegalovirus infection. The wider study: Use of recently identified HLA-C-restricted and well-studied HLA-B-restricted CMV epitopes was part of the study. Public signatures in TCR beta pointed to CMV infection and matching HLA type.

TCRdb analysed the reads with MiXCR anew, one entry per CDR3 protein. Among about 740,000 distinct CDR3 sequences listed, roughly 36% were seen once. Findings and limits, study-wide: Accumulated public TCR beta family frequency recognized individuals carrying CMV together with the relevant HLA.

Trimming took off 6 bases at V and 1 base at J, with 20 bases between the two ends. This CDR3 is built from 17 residues. The TCR comes from a human donor in good health (CMV status not recorded). Some clones in this sample may be carry-over from other donors' samples. The source material was cultured PBMCs, sampled from culture after CMV antigen stimulation. The chain combines TRBV12-3 or TRBV12-4 with TRBJ2-3; TRBD1 is a possible D gene (6 bases). CDR3 protein: CASSDDTGIGGTDTQYF. The CDR3 bases are TGTGCCAGCAGCGATGATACAGGGATCGGGGGCACAGATACGCAGTATTTT.